The rows below give T cell receptor beta chains drawn from one sample of a study of shared clonotypes between healthy human individuals. Clones were sequenced by immunoSEQ multiplex PCR, and TCRdb holds only the in-frame ones, with some missing. The sample lists over 2,000,000 clones, about 94% seen once, with more than 1.5% in the top ten. Sequenced input: naive CD8+ T cells from PBMCs. These receptors all come from a man between 18 and 29 years old in good health. Some clones in this sample may be carry-over from other donors' samples. Both conserved end residues are part of each CDR3. A D gene is named only where the DNA matches it firmly. Expanded clones get a size class; other rows say once, few or many, or leave the size out.

d_gene: .; v_gene: TRBV5-4; abundance: .; j_gene: TRBJ1-1; CDR3aa: CASSQDWEYGTEAFF; CDR3nt: TGCGCCAGCAGCCAAGATTGGGAATATGGCACTGAAGCTTTCTTT
d_gene: .; v_gene: TRBV5-6; abundance: .; j_gene: TRBJ2-3; CDR3aa: CASSLHGGFTNTQYF; CDR3nt: TGTGCCAGCAGCTTGCACGGGGGCTTCACAAATACGCAGTATTTT
d_gene: TRBD2; v_gene: TRBV5-1; abundance: .; j_gene: TRBJ2-1; CDR3aa: CASSGRLAGGLSDEQFF; CDR3nt: TGCGCCAGCAGCGGCAGACTAGCGGGAGGTCTTAGTGATGAGCAGTTCTTC
d_gene: .; v_gene: TRBV7-8; abundance: .; j_gene: TRBJ2-7; CDR3aa: CASTTVAGSPYEQYF; CDR3nt: TGTGCCAGCACCACCGTCGCGGGTTCTCCCTACGAGCAGTACTTC
d_gene: .; v_gene: TRBV11-2; abundance: .; j_gene: TRBJ2-4; CDR3aa: CASSLEGRDKNIQYF; CDR3nt: TGTGCCAGCAGCTTAGAGGGTAGAGATAAAAACATTCAGTACTTC
d_gene: TRBD1; v_gene: TRBV30; abundance: once; j_gene: TRBJ2-7; CDR3aa: CAWETGPGEQYF; CDR3nt: TGTGCCTGGGAGACAGGGCCGGGCGAGCAGTACTTC
d_gene: .; v_gene: TRBV28; abundance: .; j_gene: TRBJ1-5; CDR3aa: CASSGKGVGKPQHF; CDR3nt: TGTGCCAGCAGTGGCAAAGGGGTGGGTAAACCCCAGCATTTT
d_gene: .; v_gene: TRBV5-1; abundance: .; j_gene: TRBJ1-1; CDR3aa: CASSLDNRYGNTEAFF; CDR3nt: TGCGCCAGCAGCTTGGATAATCGTTATGGGAACACTGAAGCTTTCTTT
d_gene: .; v_gene: TRBV30; abundance: .; j_gene: TRBJ2-7; CDR3aa: CAWRVGQTYEQYF; CDR3nt: TGTGCCTGGAGAGTCGGGCAGACCTACGAGCAGTACTTC
d_gene: TRBD2; v_gene: TRBV9; abundance: .; j_gene: TRBJ2-1; CDR3aa: CASSEVRTSGYNEQFF; CDR3nt: TGTGCCAGCAGCGAGGTGAGGACTAGCGGGTACAATGAGCAGTTCTTC
d_gene: TRBD1; v_gene: TRBV9; abundance: .; j_gene: TRBJ2-2; CDR3aa: CASSVGPGGLTGELFF; CDR3nt: TGTGCCAGCAGCGTAGGTCCAGGGGGCCTCACCGGGGAGCTGTTTTTT
d_gene: TRBD2; v_gene: TRBV7-3; abundance: .; j_gene: TRBJ2-3; CDR3aa: CASSLTSLAGPRVHLTDTQYF; CDR3nt: TGTGCCAGCAGCTTAACATCGCTAGCGGGCCCCAGAGTTCACCTTACAGATACGCAGTATTTT
d_gene: TRBD2; v_gene: TRBV7-6; abundance: .; j_gene: TRBJ2-7; CDR3aa: CASSLGPSAGEAYEQYF; CDR3nt: TGTGCCAGCAGCTTAGGCCCCTCAGCGGGGGAAGCCTACGAGCAGTACTTC
d_gene: .; v_gene: TRBV5-6; abundance: .; j_gene: TRBJ1-2; CDR3aa: CASSGGVVYGYTF; CDR3nt: TGTGCCAGCAGCGGAGGGGTTGTCTATGGCTACACCTTC
d_gene: .; v_gene: TRBV11-3; abundance: .; j_gene: TRBJ2-7; CDR3aa: CASSLTVTYEQYF; CDR3nt: TGTGCCAGCAGCTTAACAGTTACCTACGAGCAGTACTTC
d_gene: TRBD1; v_gene: TRBV5-6; abundance: .; j_gene: TRBJ2-1; CDR3aa: CASSGSGTGYYNEQFF; CDR3nt: TGTGCCAGCAGCGGTTCCGGGACAGGGTATTACAATGAGCAGTTCTTC
d_gene: .; v_gene: TRBV5-8; abundance: .; j_gene: TRBJ1-1; CDR3aa: CASSFGVVNAEAFF; CDR3nt: TGTGCCAGCAGCTTCGGGGTCGTCAACGCTGAAGCTTTCTTT